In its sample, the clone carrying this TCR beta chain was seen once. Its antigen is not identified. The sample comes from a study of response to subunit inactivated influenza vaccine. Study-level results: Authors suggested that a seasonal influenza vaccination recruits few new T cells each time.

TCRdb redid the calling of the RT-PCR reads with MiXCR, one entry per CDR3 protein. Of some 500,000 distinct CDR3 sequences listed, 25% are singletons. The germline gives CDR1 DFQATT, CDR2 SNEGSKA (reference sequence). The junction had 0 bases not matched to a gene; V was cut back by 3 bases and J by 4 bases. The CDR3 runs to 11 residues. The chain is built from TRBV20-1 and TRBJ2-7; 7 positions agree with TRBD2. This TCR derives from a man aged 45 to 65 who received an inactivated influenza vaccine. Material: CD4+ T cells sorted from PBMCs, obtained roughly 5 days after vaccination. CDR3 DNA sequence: TGCAGTGCTAGCGGGAGGTACGAGCAGTACTTC. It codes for CSASGRYEQYF.